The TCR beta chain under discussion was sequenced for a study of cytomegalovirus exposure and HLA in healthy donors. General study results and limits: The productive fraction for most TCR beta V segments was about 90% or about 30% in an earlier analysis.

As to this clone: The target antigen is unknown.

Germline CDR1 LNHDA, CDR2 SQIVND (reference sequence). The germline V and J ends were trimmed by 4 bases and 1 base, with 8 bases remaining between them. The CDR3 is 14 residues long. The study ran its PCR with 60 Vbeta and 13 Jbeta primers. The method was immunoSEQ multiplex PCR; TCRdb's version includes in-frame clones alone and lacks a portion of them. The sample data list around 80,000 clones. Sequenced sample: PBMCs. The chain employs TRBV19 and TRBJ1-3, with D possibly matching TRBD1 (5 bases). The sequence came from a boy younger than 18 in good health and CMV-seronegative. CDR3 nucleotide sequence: TGTGCCAGTAGTAAGGGGCGGTCTGGAAACACCATATATTTT. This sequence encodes CASSKGRSGNTIYF.